This T cell receptor beta chain was sequenced in a study of cytomegalovirus exposure and HLA in healthy donors (TCRdb year 2017). Broadly, across the study: An earlier analysis of approximately 640 of the donors reported about 290 Gb of sequence data and 117 million unique TCR beta sequences from 150 million to 200 million T cells. Roughly 300 gigabases of sequencing data and around 80 million unique TCR sequences made up an early release that covered 500 to 700 HLA-typed donors. Among the roughly 370 genotyped donors, about 83% belonged to the genetic ancestry cluster associated with self-reported Caucasian donors. The study was designed to test whether signatures of past pathogen exposure could be identified by cataloging public T cell receptors. Using immunosequencing, the study profiled T cell repertoires from around 670 subjects and related those repertoires to cytomegalovirus serostatus. Besides the first cohort of roughly 640 subjects, a separate validation cohort made up of 120 or so different subjects was used. High-throughput TCR immunosequencing, statistical association of individual TCRs with disease status, and machine learning were combined to predict cytomegalovirus infection status. A later analysis re-examined previously published TCR beta repertoires from more than 600 donors and added high-resolution HLA genotyping to investigate patterns of TCR occurrence. In the later analysis, no new phenotypic data were used to find candidate immune exposures; instead, reliance was placed on TCR beta sequences and their occurrence across donors. To decide whether each TCR beta V gene segment behaved as functional or pseudogenic, an earlier analysis of nearly 600 of the donors relied on high-throughput TCR beta sequencing. Donor age, sex, ethnicity and CMV serostatus were compiled alongside the repertoire data. A later genetic analysis used genome-wide SNP genotypes for about 65% of the 666 donors, treating that subset as a discovery cohort. Every repertoire in the discovery cohort had been generated on one and the same sequencing platform. Class I and class II HLA loci were covered by the typing at four-digit resolution. Typing coverage varied by locus: about 629-640 donors for A, B, C, DRB1 and DQB1; 522 for DQA1; about 600 for DPA1; approximately 490 for DPB1. Four to six DR-DQ haplotypes were handled as single units for association and clustering because linkage in the cohort was strong. On average, about 240,000 unique TCR beta nucleotide sequences were sequenced per donor among fewer than 500 genotyped donors of the cohort, with approximately 18% of those sequences being non-productive. The paper as a whole reports these results and caveats: Over 15 rarely observed V segments, including chromosome 9 orphons, were excluded from the earlier analysis of several hundred of the donors because counts were too low. Roughly uniform sequencing depth across donors was assumed in presence/absence analyses, although this assumption may not hold. Cytomegalovirus status was reported to be diagnosed by the classifier with high specificity and sensitivity in both the original and validation cohorts. Correlated functional status among segregating V segments might reflect linkage disequilibrium, but an unknown experimental factor could not be ruled out. A later analysis associated about 17,000 TCR beta sequences with specific HLA alleles at a false discovery rate of 0.05. The only immune exposure information available for the cohort was CMV serostatus. In a later analysis, most CMV-associated TCR beta chains were found to appear HLA-restricted, with HLA associations seemingly driven largely by CMV exposure. A later genetic analysis associated a missense DCLRE1C variant with V-gene and J-gene trimming of TCR beta chains, and an independent cohort replicated the association. Because HLA typing was unavailable for some donors at each locus, only the typed subset was used in association tests. According to a later analysis, TCR association rates differed among HLA loci, with DRB1 alleles showing the most associated TCRs and HLA-C alleles showing the fewest. An earlier analysis of around 600 of the donors showed that most TCR beta V segments appeared in productive rearrangements either about 87% or about 30% of the time, which broadly matched IMGT annotations. Strong co-occurrence of HLA alleles, especially DR and DQ, made assigning TCR associations to individual alleles difficult. Most TCR sequences were observed very rarely across donors, whereas some public TCRs were present in many individuals. Some IMGT-functional V segments, including TRBV6-2 and TRBV6-3, could not be told apart with the 87-base-pair reads, so those segments were excluded. It was suggested by the authors that the approach could potentially be generalized to other disease states and immunological phenotypes. Compared with equally common non-associated chains, HLA-associated TCR beta chains in a later analysis were more clonally expanded and had lower generation probabilities. A further reported finding was that TCR beta sequences accurately predicted the HLA-A and HLA-B alleles for most subjects in the first cohort. A total of roughly 160 TCR beta chains were listed by the study as associated with cytomegalovirus. In vitro tests confirmed that a few of the cytomegalovirus-associated TCR beta chains recognize cytomegalovirus antigens. According to a later analysis, parvovirus B19, influenza, CMV and Epstein-Barr virus appeared linked to several top co-occurrence clusters. The cohort was sequenced for TCR beta chains only, and without alpha or paired-chain data the features that could be detected were limited. According to a later genetic analysis, donors in an Asian-associated ancestry cluster had fewer N-insertions in productive TCRs than the roughly 670-donor mean. A group of highly shared sequence variants was considered likely to be a technical artifact of the sequencing pipeline.

Comment on this clone: No cognate antigen has been identified for it. Base qualities are missing; no much larger clone stands one base away.

Preparation of the library involved the immunoSEQ multiplex PCR assay. For the multiplex PCR, a mixture combining 60 forward primers for TCR Vbeta segments and 13 reverse primers for TCR Jbeta segments was used. The CDR3 region of rearranged TCR beta genes was amplified from genomic DNA with a multiplex PCR assay. The Illumina HiSeq System was used to sequence the amplified TCR beta libraries as 87-base-pair reads. The authors' pipeline ran thus. A later analysis tallied roughly 80 million unique TCR beta chains across the 700 or so repertoires, and 10 million to 11 million of those chains were shared by two or more donors. Raw reads were error-corrected and collapsed into unique sequences with a nearest-neighbor algorithm that merged closely related sequences to remove PCR and sequencing errors. V, D and J gene segments were assigned by aligning CDR3 sequences to IMGT reference sequences. For a sequence to be retained, at least a six-nucleotide match to both a V gene segment and a J gene segment was required. Rearrangements were classified as productive when the CDR3 lacked stop codons and remained in frame with V and J, and all other rearrangements were classified as non-productive. CDR3 was defined according to IMGT convention as the region running from the second conserved V-encoded cysteine to the conserved J-encoded phenylalanine. The earlier analysis of 500 to 750 of the donors excluded any sequence lacking an unambiguous match to a single V gene segment. An earlier analysis of 450 to 650 of the donors called V segments functional above 56.7% productive rearrangements and segregating when the between-donor standard deviation exceeded 5%. A statistical classification framework was developed to diagnose cytomegalovirus status using the catalog of TCR beta chain sequences. In a later analysis, TCR nucleotide sequences were compared against IMGT/GENE-DB human TR gene sequences so that V and J genes could be assigned. In a later analysis, CDR3 sequences and most-parsimonious VDJ recombination scenarios were assigned using the TCRdist pipeline. In a later analysis, every TCR beta chain was defined by the combination of its CDR3 amino acid sequence and its V-gene family, and reads without a unique V-gene family were dropped. In a later analysis, 500 to 700 highly shared, low-generation-probability nucleotide sequences were removed to address suspected cross-contamination and a sequencing artifact. A later analysis calculated a clonal expansion index for each public chain from normalized within-repertoire ranks of inferred template counts. A later analysis computed generation probabilities with a VDJ recombination model fitted to out-of-frame rearrangements, and checked the results against IGoR. In a later analysis, TCR-TCR, TCR-HLA and TCR-CMV co-occurrence was scored with hypergeometric tests, and a repertoire-size bias correction was applied to TCR pairs. To estimate false discovery rates, a later analysis permuted the HLA or CMV assignments 20 times. In a later analysis, co-occurring TCRs were grouped with DBSCAN, and TCRdist sequence similarity was added when clustering was performed within HLA-allele-positive subsets. Repertoires with fewer than 30,000 or more than 120,000 public chains were left out of co-occurrence clustering, as were about 5 repertoires with anomalous nucleotide sharing. As stored in TCRdb, this immuneACCESS dataset retains in-frame rearrangements with V and J assigned. A fraction of the clones does not appear; measured against another copy, unresolved V genes explain less than half of the discrepancy, and the remainder lacks a known reason. V and J calls plus clone size are reproduced from that table; the DNA served to infer D and trimming. Across this sample there are about 150,000 clones, with around four fifths seen only once. The ten largest clones capture less than 4% of the sample.

The cohort consisted of 650 to 700 healthy bone marrow donors. At the time of sampling, every cohort member was nominally healthy, though immune exposures that went unrecorded were likely present. The donor was CMV seronegative and was included in the group of under 450 seronegative cohort members. Each donor provided a peripheral blood sample, and peripheral blood mononuclear cells were used for TCR beta sequencing. Genomic DNA extraction from the blood cell samples was performed with the Qiagen DNeasy Blood Extraction Kit. The germline V and J ends show losses of 5 bases and 4 bases respectively, and no gene match explains 6 bases of the junction. Sequences MNHEY (CDR1) and SMNVEV (CDR2) are obtained from the germline V gene (reference sequence). From the cysteine through the phenylalanine, the CDR3 covers 15 amino acids. The CDR3 DNA has 45 bases and is translated from base 1.

This sequence uses TRBV27 and TRBJ2-1, and 9 junctional nucleotides match TRBD2. The sample was PBMCs. The TCR sequence derives from a male donor in good health and CMV-seronegative. CDR3 region: CASSVRGLAYNEQFF. The DNA sequence is as follows: TGTGCCAGCAGTGTAAGGGGACTAGCTTACAATGAGCAGTTCTTC.